This T cell receptor beta chain derives from a study of cytomegalovirus exposure and HLA in healthy donors. Study context: Of the donors genotyped, about 410 in all, about 81% fell in the Caucasian-associated ancestry cluster. General observations from the study: Presence/absence analyses treated sequencing depth as roughly uniform across donors. In the analysis, some V segments, TRBV6-2 and TRBV6-3 included, were excluded as indistinguishable. Reported results showed that the classifier diagnosed cytomegalovirus status with high specificity and sensitivity.

The primer mix had 60 Vbeta and 13 Jbeta primers. TCRdb's table, derived via immunoSEQ multiplex PCR, lists solely in-frame clones and lacks some. This table has under 150,000 clones, 75% to 85% appearing once. After removal of 3 bases from V and 3 bases from J, the junction contained 4 bases not matched to a gene. The CDR3 has 13 amino acids. The germline gives CDR1 GTSNPN, CDR2 SVGIG (reference sequence). With respect to this clone: What it binds is unknown.

The rearrangement joins TRBV30 to TRBJ1-1; TRBD1 matches 7 bases. The material sequenced was PBMCs. This clonotype was sampled from a woman between 40 and 55 years old in good health and CMV-seropositive. In nucleotides, the CDR3 is TGTGCCTGGAGGGGAACAGGGGACACTGAAGCTTTCTTT. This sequence encodes CAWRGTGDTEAFF.